The 28 T cell receptor beta chains listed next were all sequenced from one sample in a study of T-cell memory formation after mild COVID-19. From the 5' RACE reads, TCRdb called clonotypes with MiXCR, one entry per CDR3 protein. This sample has 150,000 to 200,000 distinct CDR3 sequences, with 11% found just once. Sequences were obtained from PBMCs or a T cell subset sorted from them (not recorded which). The receptors stem from a man younger than 35 who had mild COVID-19 (a few samples of this study predate the infection). Cell type and time point are not known.

There are a few counts of this clonotype. The chain combines TRBV20-1 with TRBJ2-3; 9 bases fit TRBD1. The CDR3 covers 16 residues. With 3 bases clipped from V and 0 bases from J, the junction kept 7 bases outside the gene matches. CDR1 DFQATT and CDR2 SNEGSKA come from the germline V gene (reference sequence). The CDR3 sequence is CSARETGGPSTDTQYF. The CDR3 region has the DNA TGCAGTGCTAGGGAAACAGGGGGCCCTAGCACAGATACGCAGTATTTT.

On this clonotype itself: Compared with germline, one end of the junction differs, possibly owing to a read error. V and J are TRBV20-1 and TRBJ1-2, with 9 bases that match TRBD1. This CDR3 has 15 residues. CDR1 and CDR2 (germline): DFQATT, SNEGSKA (reference sequence). The CDR3, as DNA: TGCAGTGCCAGAGTCCCCGACAGGGGGGCGGATGGCTACACCTTC. It encodes CSARVPDRGADGYTF.

This clonotype was detected a few times. The chain links TRBV18 to TRBJ2-2; perhaps TRBD2 as D (5 bases). V was pared by 2 bases and J by 6 bases, with 13 bases between. The germline gives CDR1 KGHSH, CDR2 LQKENI. CDR3 length equals 15 residues. The CDR3 DNA reads TGTGCCAGCTCACCAAAACCGGAGGTCCCCGGGGAGCTGTTTTTT. This codes for CASSPKPEVPGELFF.

The chain joins TRBV15 to TRBJ1-5; TRBD1 might be the D (6 bases). The CDR3 contains 14 residues. CDR1 is LNHNV and CDR2 is YYDKDF in the germline V gene (reference sequence). The ends were cut back, 5 bases at V and 7 bases at J, with 15 bases in the middle. Here the CDR3 reads CATSGTGSRQPQHF. The CDR3 nucleotides are TGTGCCACCAGCGGTACAGGGTCACGGCAGCCCCAGCATTTT.

DNA of the CDR3: TGTGCCAGCAGGAGGGGACCGGCGAGTGGGGCCCAGTACTTC. Encoded protein: CASRRGPASGAQYF. The chain employs TRBV2 and TRBJ2-5; D assignment may be TRBD1 or TRBD2 (5 bases each). The V end lost 6 bases, the J end lost 9 bases, and 20 bases lay between the germline ends. The CDR3 extends over 14 amino acids. Looked up from germline, CDR1 is SNHLY and CDR2 is FYNNEI.

In DNA, the CDR3 is TGTGCCAGCGGGGCCACTTCAACTAATGAAAAACTGTTTTTT. Its translation is CASGATSTNEKLFF. This rearrangement joins TRBV6-5 to TRBJ1-4, with D possibly matching TRBD1 (5 bases). The CDR3 extends over 14 amino acids. V lost 8 bases and J lost 0, with 10 bases in between. Germline assignment: CDR1 MNHEY and CDR2 SVGAGI.

V and J are TRBV6-2 or TRBV6-3 and TRBJ2-1, with D perhaps matching TRBD1 or TRBD2 (5 bases each). The CDR3 contains 12 residues. The V gene's germline CDR1 is MNHEY and CDR2 SVGEGT. Trimming took off 10 bases at V and 4 bases at J, with 11 bases between the two ends. The DNA for the CDR3 is TGTGCCACCCGGGACCAATACAATGAGCAGTTCTTC. Amino acids: CATRDQYNEQFF.

V is TRBV20-1 and J is TRBJ1-1; no clear D gene. The V gene lost 3 bases and the J gene lost 8 bases, with 19 bases spanning the gap. CDR3 length: 14 residues. Germline lookup yields CDR1 DFQATT and CDR2 SNEGSKA (reference sequence). The CDR3 bases are TGCAGTGCTAGTGGGGTCGGAGAACTTAAGGAAGCTTTCTTT. Amino acids: CSASGVGELKEAFF.

This clonotype showed up just a few times. The chain is built from TRBV18 and TRBJ2-3, with unresolved D. Trimming pared 1 base from V and 4 bases from J, leaving 9 bases between. CDR1 is KGHSH, CDR2 LQKENI, per germline. The CDR3 consists of 14 residues. CDR3 in amino acids: CASSPRPLPDTQYF. The CDR3 nucleotides are TGTGCCAGCTCACCACGCCCCTTACCAGATACGCAGTATTTT.

The V gene is TRBV2, the J gene TRBJ2-2; D unclear. Trimming removed 8 bases from V and 5 bases from J, with 6 bases in between. CDR3 length: 11 amino acids. Germline lookup yields CDR1 SNHLY and CDR2 FYNNEI. The CDR3 DNA reads as TGTGCCAGCGGGCAGACCGGGGAGCTGTTTTTT. Translated, it gives CASGQTGELFF. Full variable domain (missing parts from reference TRBV2 and TRBJ2-2): EPEVTQTPSHQVTQMGQEVILRCVPISNHLYFYWYRQILGQKVEFLVSFYNNEISEKSEIFDDQFSVERPDGSNFTLKIRSTKLEDSAMYFCASGQTGELFFGEGSRLTVL.

This clonotype has just a few counts. V usage is TRBV2 and J usage is TRBJ2-4, with D perhaps TRBD1 (7 bases). This CDR3 region has 12 residues. V lost 3 bases and J 12 bases, leaving 12 bases between the germline ends. The germline V gene has CDR1 SNHLY and CDR2 FYNNEI. CDR3 sequence (DNA): TGTGCCAGCAGTGAGGACAGGAGGGGTCAGTACTTC. It codes for CASSEDRRGQYF. Together with reference TRBV2 and TRBJ2-4, the CDR3 gives the full variable domain: EPEVTQTPSHQVTQMGQEVILRCVPISNHLYFYWYRQILGQKVEFLVSFYNNEISEKSEIFDDQFSVERPDGSNFTLKIRSTKLEDSAMYFCASSEDRRGQYFGAGTRLSVL.

There are a few counts of this clonotype. The gene calls are TRBV9 and TRBJ2-7; no definite D call. Trimming pared 4 bases from V and 5 bases from J, leaving 10 bases between. The CDR3 sequence is 12 residues long. Germline CDR1 is SGDLS and CDR2 is YYNGEE. The CDR3 nucleotides are TGTGCCAGCAGCCCGACGTGGGACGAGCAGTACTTC. It specifies CASSPTWDEQYF.

This clonotype occurred many times. The chain combines TRBV4-2 with TRBJ2-4; 8 bases agree with TRBD2. CDR1 and CDR2 (germline): LGHNA, YNFKEQ. This CDR3 spans 17 amino acids. The trim removed 1 base at V and 1 base at J, leaving 6 bases unmatched. The CDR3 loop reads CASSQASSGSAKNIQYF. DNA of the CDR3: TGTGCCAGCAGCCAAGCTTCTAGCGGGTCGGCCAAAAACATTCAGTACTTC.

This clonotype was counted a single time. A much larger clone is a single base away; this may be a read error. The chain is built from TRBV6-5 and TRBJ2-1; a weak D match, TRBD2 (5 bases). The CDR3 spans 15 residues. Trimming cost V 9 bases and J 1 base, with 16 bases left between them. CDR1 and CDR2 (germline): MNHEY, SVGAGI. CDR3 loop: CARSPRERSYNEQFF. DNA for the CDR3: TGTGCCAGAAGTCCCCGGGAAAGGTCCTACAATGAGCAGTTCTTC.

This rearrangement joins TRBV6-5 to TRBJ1-5; a weak D match, TRBD1 (5 bases). Per germline, CDR1 MNHEY and CDR2 SVGAGI. This CDR3 has 13 amino acids. The V gene lost 0 bases and the J gene lost 7 bases, with 7 bases spanning the gap. DNA for the CDR3: TGTGCCAGCAGTTACTCCACAGGCCAGCCCCAGCATTTT. The encoded protein is CASSYSTGQPQHF.

V and J are TRBV3-1 and TRBJ2-1; 7 bases match TRBD1. Trimming took 4 bases from V and 1 from J; bases not matched to a gene: 4. This CDR3 spans 15 amino acids. Looked up from germline, CDR1 is LGHDT and CDR2 is YNNKEL (reference sequence). CDR3 nucleotide sequence: TGTGCCAGCAGCCTTTGGACAGGTTCCTACAATGAGCAGTTCTTC. Its translation: CASSLWTGSYNEQFF.

Many counts were recorded for this clonotype. The chain employs TRBV9 and TRBJ2-1; no clear D. The V gene lost 4 bases and the J gene lost 4 bases, with 9 bases spanning the gap. The CDR3 has 13 residues. CDR1 is SGDLS, CDR2 YYNGEE, per germline. DNA for the CDR3: TGTGCCAGCAGCCTTACCCAATACAATGAGCAGTTCTTC. This translates into CASSLTQYNEQFF.

This clonotype was detected many times. This sequence joins TRBV5-1 and TRBJ2-1, with D perhaps matching TRBD2 (5 bases). The germline CDR1 and CDR2 sequences are SGHRS and YFSETQ. The length of the CDR3 is 14 residues. V gave up 2 bases and J gave up 9 bases, with 15 bases separating them. The CDR3 nucleotides read TGCGCCAGCAGCTTCGGCCTGCTAGGAGGTGAGCAGTTCTTC. This encodes CASSFGLLGGEQFF.

The J gene is TRBJ1-2, the V gene TRBV4-2, with 10 bases aligning to TRBD1. The CDR3 covers 15 residues. In germline, CDR1 is LGHNA, CDR2 YNFKEQ. The V and J ends lost 0 bases and 8 bases, in that order; junction bases with no gene match: 6. In DNA, the CDR3 is TGTGCCAGCAGCCAAGATGGGGACAGGGGTTTCGGCTACACCTTC. Translation: CASSQDGDRGFGYTF.

The chain's CDR3 is CASSTQGRPDRTEAFF. The CDR3 nucleotides are TGCGCCAGCAGCACCCAGGGACGGCCTGATCGGACTGAAGCTTTCTTT. The J gene is TRBJ1-1, the V gene TRBV5-1; tentative D call: TRBD1 (5 bases). The length of the CDR3 is 16 residues. The germline V gene encodes CDR1 SGHRS and CDR2 YFSETQ. Trimming took 4 bases from V and 5 from J, leaving 21 bases between them.

The table lists this clonotype with a few counts. The V call is TRBV5-5, the J call TRBJ1-1; D is possibly TRBD1 (6 bases). CDR1 and CDR2 from the germline V gene are SGHKS and YYEKEE (reference sequence). V gave up 5 bases and J gave up 2 bases, with 13 bases separating them. This CDR3 has 14 residues. CDR3 sequence reads: CASRSGTLNTEAFF. CDR3 coding DNA: TGTGCCAGCAGATCCGGGACACTCAACACTGAAGCTTTCTTT.

The chain joins TRBV20-1 to TRBJ2-2; 7 bases are a match to TRBD1. The CDR3 spans 15 residues. CDR1 DFQATT and CDR2 SNEGSKA come from the germline V gene (reference sequence). The J segment lost 3 bases and the V segment lost 6 bases, leaving 10 bases of the junction unmatched. The CDR3 bases are TGCAGTGCCCCCCCAGGGGGTTACGACACCGGGGAGCTGTTTTTT. Its protein is CSAPPGGYDTGELFF.

The chain has TRBV7-9 and TRBJ2-5; 13 nucleotides align to TRBD2. The CDR3 is 16 residues long. The V segment lost 5 bases and the J segment 5 bases; nucleotides outside the gene matches: 8. Germline values: CDR1 SEHNR, CDR2 FQNEAQ (reference sequence). This chain's CDR3 is CASSKELAGGRETQYF. The CDR3, as DNA: TGTGCCAGCAGCAAAGAACTAGCGGGGGGGCGGGAGACCCAGTACTTC.

This clonotype was detected a few times. V gene TRBV5-4 combines with J gene TRBJ2-1; TRBD1 agrees at 8 bases. The CDR3 is made up of 16 amino acids. Germline CDR1 SGHNT, CDR2 YYREEE (reference sequence). The V and J ends lost 0 bases and 8 bases, in that order; junction bases with no gene match: 10. The CDR3 sequence is CASSLGQGRTVDEQFF. The CDR3 DNA is TGTGCCAGCAGCTTGGGACAGGGGAGGACGGTGGATGAGCAGTTCTTC.

This clonotype appeared a few times. The rearrangement uses TRBV2 and TRBJ2-5; D uncertain. The V and J ends lost 3 bases and 3 bases respectively, with 8 bases between them. CDR3 length: 13 residues. Germline V CDR1 and CDR2: SNHLY, FYNNEI. For the CDR3, the DNA is TGTGCCAGCAGTGAGGGCAGAAAAGAGACCCAGTACTTC. It codes for CASSEGRKETQYF.

This clonotype was picked up a small number of times. This chain joins TRBV6-5 and TRBJ2-5; D not certain. Germline V CDR1 and CDR2: MNHEY, SVGAGI. The CDR3 loop spans 11 amino acids. Between the trimmed V and J ends, which lost 7 bases and 7 bases, there was a span of 10 bases. The CDR3 region is CASTNRGTQYF. In DNA, the CDR3 is TGTGCCAGCACCAATCGTGGGACCCAGTACTTC.

CDR3: CASSFRTNSYEQYF. The CDR3 DNA follows: TGCGCCAGCAGCTTCCGGACTAACTCCTACGAGCAGTACTTC. The V and J genes are TRBV5-1 and TRBJ2-7; TRBD2 might be the D (6 bases). Germline V gives CDR1 SGHRS, CDR2 YFSETQ. This CDR3 is 14 amino acids long. Trimming cost V 2 bases and J 0 bases, with 9 bases left between them.

This clonotype was recorded many times. The chain has TRBV6-1 and TRBJ1-5, with D unclear. CDR3 length: 15 residues. The ends were cut back, 5 bases at V and 5 bases at J, with 16 bases in the middle. Germline V gives CDR1 MNHNS, CDR2 SASEGT. The CDR3 DNA reads TGTGCCAGCAGTCCCCGGAGGGTCCCCGATCAGCCCCAGCATTTT. As protein: CASSPRRVPDQPQHF.